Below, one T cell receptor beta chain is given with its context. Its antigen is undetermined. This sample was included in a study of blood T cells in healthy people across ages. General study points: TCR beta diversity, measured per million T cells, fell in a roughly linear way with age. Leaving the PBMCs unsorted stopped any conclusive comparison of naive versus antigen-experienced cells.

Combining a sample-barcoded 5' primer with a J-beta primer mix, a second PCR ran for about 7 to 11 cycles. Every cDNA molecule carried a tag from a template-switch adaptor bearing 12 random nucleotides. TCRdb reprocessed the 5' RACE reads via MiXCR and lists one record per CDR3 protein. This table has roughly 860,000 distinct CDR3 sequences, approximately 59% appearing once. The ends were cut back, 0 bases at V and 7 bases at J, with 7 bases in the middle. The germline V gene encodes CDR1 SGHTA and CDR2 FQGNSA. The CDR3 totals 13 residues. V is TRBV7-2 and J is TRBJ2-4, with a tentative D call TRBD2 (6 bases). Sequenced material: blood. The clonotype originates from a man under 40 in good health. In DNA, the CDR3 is TGTGCCAGCAGCTTAGCACGGGGGAACATTCAGTACTTC. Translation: CASSLARGNIQYF.